The 2 T cell receptor beta chains presented below share a single source sample, sequenced in a study of siplizumab effects on memory and regulatory T cells. Sequencing used immunoSEQ multiplex PCR; TCRdb keeps in-frame clones, though not all of them. The sample holds about 52,000 clones, about 97% seen once. Material for sequencing was naive CD4+ T cells sorted from blood. The receptor source for this set is a human donor in good health.

The gene calls are TRBV2 and TRBJ1-5; TRBD1 matches 7 bases. The germline V gene encodes CDR1 SNHLY and CDR2 FYNNEI. The V gene end was trimmed by 3 bases and the J gene end by 4 bases; junction bases not matched to a gene: 3. The CDR3 totals 14 residues. The CDR3 DNA is TGTGCCAGCAGTGATGGGACAGAGAATCAGCCCCAGCATTTT. It codes for CASSDGTENQPQHF.

This sequence joins TRBV5-4 and TRBJ2-7; TRBD2 might be the D (6 bases). The CDR3 sequence is 18 residues long. Germline V lookup: CDR1 SGHNT, CDR2 YYREEE (reference sequence). Trimming removed 4 bases at V and 1 base at J, with 24 bases between. CDR3 nucleotides: TGTGCCAGCAGCCAAGATATAGTGATCAGGAGGGGTTCCTACGAGCAGTACTTC. This sequence encodes CASSQDIVIRRGSYEQYF.